This T cell receptor beta chain emerged from a study of blood T cell repertoires in COVID-19. Overall study context: Acute and convalescent COVID-19 samples came from the United States, Italy and Spain.

While infection was still active, Seattle patients were enrolled and then followed longitudinally. V lost 1 base and J 2 bases, leaving 4 bases between the germline ends. Per the germline V gene, CDR1 is MNHEY and CDR2 is SMNVEV (reference sequence). CDR3 size: 13 residues. The assay was immunoSEQ multiplex PCR, and TCRdb's table has in-frame clones only and misses some. Of over 200,000 clones in the sample, 92% were seen once. Sequencing input: peripheral blood. V and J are TRBV27 and TRBJ2-3; the D is unclear. This receptor was taken from a man aged 60 to 75 with COVID-19, enrolled during active disease. For the CDR3, the DNA is TGTGCCAGCAGTTTATTCAACACAGATACGCAGTATTTT. Translated, it gives CASSLFNTDTQYF.